A single T cell receptor (beta chain) is shown here with its context. The target antigen is unknown. The data were taken from a study of CD8 T cells in Susac syndrome. Study findings and constraints: A relatively small number of individuals underwent TCR sequencing and HLA analysis.

CDR1 is SGHTA and CDR2 is FQGNSA in the germline V gene. V lost 3 bases to trimming and J lost 5 bases, with 11 bases between them. This CDR3 spans 14 amino acids. When the RNA was reverse transcribed, random hexamers were used with an input of about 0.5 to 1 ug. Multiplex PCR with immunoSEQ amplified the TCR beta CDR3 across 54 Vbeta and 13 Jbeta. MiXCR, applied by TCRdb to the immunoSEQ multiplex PCR reads, yields one record per CDR3 protein. The table records more than 250,000 distinct CDR3 sequences, about 90% of them present only once. From blood CD8+ and CD4+ T cells, TCR beta sequences were generated.

Input material: CD4+ T cells from PBMCs. This sequence joins TRBV7-2 and TRBJ1-5; D is unclear. This receptor was obtained from a human donor with multiple sclerosis. The CDR3 loop is CASSFPGLDQPQHF. In nucleotides, the CDR3 is TGTGCCAGCAGCTTTCCCGGTCTGGATCAGCCCCAGCATTTT.